This T cell receptor beta chain was sequenced during a study of blood T cell repertoires in COVID-19. Methods used by the authors: By means of reference gene primer amplification, nucleated cell counts were estimated. Clones were sequenced by immunoSEQ multiplex PCR, and TCRdb holds only the in-frame ones, with some missing. V and J calls and clone size are given by that table; D and trimming were obtained from the DNA. The repertoire consists of 25,000 to 40,000 clones, with 85% occurring once and the leading ten covering approximately 18%. CDR3 length: 15 residues. The V segment lost 3 bases and the J segment 4 bases; nucleotides outside the gene matches: 8. The germline gives CDR1 LGHDT, CDR2 YNNKEL (reference sequence).

This TCR was sampled from a woman aged 55 to 70 with active COVID-19. The sequenced sample consisted of peripheral blood. V usage is TRBV3-1 (or the pseudogene TRBV3-2) and J usage is TRBJ1-2; 7 bases fit TRBD1. The CDR3 nucleotides read TGTGCCAGCAGCCATATGGTAGGGGGCGGCTATGGCTACACCTTC. Translated: CASSHMVGGGYGYTF.